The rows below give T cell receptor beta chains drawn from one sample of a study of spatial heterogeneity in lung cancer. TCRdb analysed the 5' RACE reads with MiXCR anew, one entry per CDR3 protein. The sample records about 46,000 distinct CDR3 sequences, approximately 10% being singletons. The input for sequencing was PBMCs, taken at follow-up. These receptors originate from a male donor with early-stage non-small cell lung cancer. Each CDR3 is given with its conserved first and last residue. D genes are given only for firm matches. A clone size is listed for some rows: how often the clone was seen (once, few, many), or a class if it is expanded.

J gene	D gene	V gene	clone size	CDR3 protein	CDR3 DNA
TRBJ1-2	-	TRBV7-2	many	CASSPLAYYGYTF	TGTGCCAGCAGCCCCCTGGCCTACTATGGCTACACCTTC
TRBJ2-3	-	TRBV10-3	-	CAIGAGPSDTQYF	TGTGCCATCGGGGCAGGACCTTCAGATACGCAGTATTTT
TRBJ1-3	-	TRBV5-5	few	CASSFASYSGNTIYF	TGTGCCAGCAGCTTCGCCAGCTACTCTGGAAACACCATATATTTT
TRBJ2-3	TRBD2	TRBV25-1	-	CASSEGTSGYTDTQYF	TGTGCCAGCAGTGAAGGGACTAGCGGGTACACAGATACGCAGTATTTT
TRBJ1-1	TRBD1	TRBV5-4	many	CASSLKTGDPGTEAFF	TGTGCCAGCAGCTTAAAGACAGGGGACCCGGGCACTGAAGCTTTCTTT
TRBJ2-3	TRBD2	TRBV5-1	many	CASSVLAGALPTDTQYF	TGCGCCAGCAGCGTCCTAGCGGGGGCCTTACCCACAGATACGCAGTATTTT
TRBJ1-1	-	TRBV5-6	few	CASSLGSNRIEAFF	TGTGCCAGCAGCCTGGGTTCGAATAGGATTGAAGCTTTCTTT
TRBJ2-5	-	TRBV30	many	CAWRRLTSRIETQYF	TGTGCCTGGAGGCGGTTGACTAGTAGAATCGAGACCCAGTACTTC
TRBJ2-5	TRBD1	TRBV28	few	CASRPQGAGETQYF	TGTGCCAGCAGGCCGCAGGGGGCGGGAGAGACCCAGTACTTC
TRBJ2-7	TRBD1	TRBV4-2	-	CASSQGGQAFYEQYF	TGTGCCAGCAGCCAAGGGGGACAGGCCTTCTACGAGCAGTACTTC
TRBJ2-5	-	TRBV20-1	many	CSARWSGPFQTQYF	TGCAGTGCTAGATGGTCGGGACCTTTCCAGACCCAGTACTTC
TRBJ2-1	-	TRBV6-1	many	CGEGGTDNEQFF	TGTGGGGAAGGGGGTACCGACAATGAGCAGTTCTTC
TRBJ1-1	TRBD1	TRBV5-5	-	CASSLYRGDTEAFF	TGTGCCAGCAGCCTATACAGGGGGGACACTGAAGCTTTCTTT
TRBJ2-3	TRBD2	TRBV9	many	CASSALTSGGTDTQYF	TGTGCCAGCAGCGCCCTGACTAGCGGGGGCACAGATACGCAGTATTTT
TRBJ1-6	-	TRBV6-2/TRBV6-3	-	CASRLDRRGSPLHF	TGTGCCAGCAGATTAGACAGGAGGGGCTCACCCCTCCACTTT
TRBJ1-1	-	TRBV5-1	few	CASSLEQMNTEAFF	TGCGCCAGCAGCTTGGAACAAATGAACACTGAAGCTTTCTTT
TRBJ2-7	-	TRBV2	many	CASNQLLGRGDSYEQYF	TGTGCCAGCAACCAGCTCTTGGGGAGAGGGGACTCCTACGAGCAGTACTTC
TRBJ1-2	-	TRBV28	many	CASSLSVSNYGYTF	TGTGCCAGCAGTTTGTCAGTCTCTAACTATGGCTACACCTTC
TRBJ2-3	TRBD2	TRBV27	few	CASSSRTSGRVNTQYF	TGTGCCAGCAGTTCGCGGACTAGCGGGAGAGTAAATACGCAGTATTTT
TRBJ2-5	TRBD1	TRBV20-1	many	CSARGGGTRETQYF	TGCAGTGCTAGAGGAGGGGGCACGAGAGAGACCCAGTACTTC
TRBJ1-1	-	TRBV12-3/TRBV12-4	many	CASRPHLQGMNTEAFF	TGTGCCAGCAGACCACATCTACAGGGCATGAACACTGAAGCTTTCTTT
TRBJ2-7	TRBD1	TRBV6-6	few	CASSSSMRTGVDEQYF	TGTGCCAGCAGTTCGTCCATGAGGACAGGGGTAGACGAGCAGTACTTC
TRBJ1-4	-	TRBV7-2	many	CASSLMGSTNEKLFF	TGTGCCAGCAGCTTAATGGGATCAACTAATGAAAAACTGTTTTTT
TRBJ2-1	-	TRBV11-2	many	CASSSSSAFYNEQFF	TGTGCCAGCAGCTCCTCTTCCGCTTTCTACAATGAGCAGTTCTTC
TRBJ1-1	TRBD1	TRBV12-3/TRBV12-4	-	CASRYWTGGDTEAFF	TGTGCCAGCAGATATTGGACAGGGGGAGACACTGAAGCTTTCTTT
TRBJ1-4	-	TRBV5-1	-	CASSLGGHGGNEKLFF	TGCGCCAGCAGCTTGGGAGGGCACGGGGGTAATGAAAAACTGTTTTTT
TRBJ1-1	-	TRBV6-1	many	CASYPTGGTEAFF	TGTGCCAGCTACCCGACTGGGGGAACTGAAGCTTTCTTT
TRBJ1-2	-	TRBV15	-	CATSREEGRGYTF	TGTGCCACCAGCAGAGAGGAAGGGAGAGGCTACACCTTC
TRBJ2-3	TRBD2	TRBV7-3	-	CASSLRQKLAGVPDTQYF	TGTGCCAGCAGCTTACGACAGAAGCTAGCGGGAGTCCCAGATACGCAGTATTTT
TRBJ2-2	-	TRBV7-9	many	CASSKGPTGELFF	TGTGCCAGCAGCAAGGGCCCCACCGGGGAGCTGTTTTTT
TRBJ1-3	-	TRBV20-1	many	CSATPTLQSSGNTIYF	TGCAGTGCTACCCCAACTCTGCAGAGCTCTGGAAACACCATATATTTT
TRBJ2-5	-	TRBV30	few	CASSLNGHQETQYF	TGTGCCAGCAGCTTAAACGGACACCAAGAGACCCAGTACTTC